The rows below give T cell receptor beta chains drawn from one sample of a study of T cells in Graves' hyperthyroidism and ophthalmopathy. TCRdb itself ran the multiplex PCR reads through MiXCR, one entry per CDR3 protein. The sample consists of about 210,000 distinct CDR3 sequences, under 20% of them appearing once. Sequencing was carried out using blood. These receptors all come from a man over 45 with Graves' hyperthyroidism. CDR3s include the opening cysteine and the closing phenylalanine or tryptophan. The D gene is left open where the match is weak. Expanded clones get a size class; other rows say once, few or many, or leave the size out.

cdr3_nt,cdr3_aa,d_call,cdr3_length,j_call,clone_size,v_call
TGTGCCAGCACCCGGACAGGAACATTTGAAGCTTTCTTT,CASTRTGTFEAFF,TRBD1,13,TRBJ1-1,many,TRBV12-3/TRBV12-4
TGTGCCAGCAGCTTAGTTTTGGGGACTAGCTACAATGAGCAGTTCTTC,CASSLVLGTSYNEQFF,TRBD2,16,TRBJ2-1,many,TRBV7-9
TGTGCCAGCAAAGGAGGGGGGCGAGGATGGAATTCACCCCTCCACTTT,CASKGGGRGWNSPLHF,NA,16,TRBJ1-6,many,TRBV2
TGTGCCAGCACTCCGGGACAGGGCTATGGCTACACCTTC,CASTPGQGYGYTF,TRBD1,13,TRBJ1-2,few,TRBV12-3/TRBV12-4
TGTGCCAGCAACCCGGTTCAGTTAGGGAATCAGCCCCAGCATTTT,CASNPVQLGNQPQHF,NA,15,TRBJ1-5,NA,TRBV28
TGCAGTGCTAGAGATCGGACGGTAGAAGCTTTCTTT,CSARDRTVEAFF,NA,12,TRBJ1-1,few,TRBV20-1
TGTGCCAGCAGCAAGAATAATTCACCCCTCCACTTT,CASSKNNSPLHF,NA,12,TRBJ1-6,few,TRBV11-3
TGTGCCAGCAGACGGGGACAGGATTATAATTCACCCCTCCACTTT,CASRRGQDYNSPLHF,TRBD1,15,TRBJ1-6,NA,TRBV5-5
TGTGCCAGCAGCTTAGGGGCAGATACGCAGTATTTT,CASSLGADTQYF,NA,12,TRBJ2-3,many,TRBV11-2
TGTGCCAGCAGCCAAGGACCGGGGGCCGACAATGAGCAGTTCTTC,CASSQGPGADNEQFF,NA,15,TRBJ2-1,many,TRBV3-1
TGTGCCAGCAGCCCGGACAGGGAGATTGGCTACACCTTC,CASSPDREIGYTF,TRBD1,13,TRBJ1-2,few,TRBV11-2
TGCAGTGCTAGAGATTTAAGCGGGGCTGGGGGCCCCTACAATGAGCAGTTCTTC,CSARDLSGAGGPYNEQFF,NA,18,TRBJ2-1,NA,TRBV20-1
TGCGCCAGCAGAGAACCTAGTGGTGAGCAGTTCTTC,CASREPSGEQFF,NA,12,TRBJ2-1,NA,TRBV11-2
TGTGCCAGCAGTGATGCTCTAGCGGACAATGAGCAGTTCTTC,CASSDALADNEQFF,TRBD2,14,TRBJ2-1,many,TRBV2
TGCAGTGCTAGAGAGGTACGCCTTCGGGACAGTCAAAACTATGGCTACACCTTC,CSAREVRLRDSQNYGYTF,TRBD1,18,TRBJ1-2,NA,TRBV20-1
TGTGCCAGCAGCACCGATGGGGGACAGACCCAGTACTTC,CASSTDGGQTQYF,NA,13,TRBJ2-5,few,TRBV7-2
TGCGCCAGCAGCTTGTATCCGGGAACGTACAATGAGCAGTTCTTC,CASSLYPGTYNEQFF,NA,15,TRBJ2-1,NA,TRBV5-1
TGTGCCAGCAGCCGTCTGGGAACTAGCACAGATACGCAGTATTTT,CASSRLGTSTDTQYF,NA,15,TRBJ2-3,many,TRBV3-1
TGTGCCAGCAGTTTACTCGCGTATAGAGGAGACTATGGCTACACCTTC,CASSLLAYRGDYGYTF,NA,16,TRBJ1-2,many,TRBV28
TGTGCCAGCAGCCCTGGTGGGGGAAACACCATATATTTT,CASSPGGGNTIYF,NA,13,TRBJ1-3,many,TRBV28
TGTGCCAGCAGTTACTCCGAGTTCTATGGCTACACCTTC,CASSYSEFYGYTF,NA,13,TRBJ1-2,many,TRBV12-3/TRBV12-4
TGCAGTGCTAGAAAACCCCTTGCAGCAGATACGCAGTATTTT,CSARKPLAADTQYF,NA,14,TRBJ2-3,many,TRBV20-1
TGCAGTGCTAGAGCTTTAACAGCGGATGTGGGCGAGCAGTACTTC,CSARALTADVGEQYF,NA,15,TRBJ2-7,many,TRBV20-1
TGTGCCAGCAGCTTAGGGACTAGCGCCTACAATGAGCAGTTCTTC,CASSLGTSAYNEQFF,TRBD2,15,TRBJ2-1,many,TRBV7-3
TGTGCCAGCAACAACCCCGGGACTAGCGGGAGAAATGAGCAGTTCTTC,CASNNPGTSGRNEQFF,TRBD2,16,TRBJ2-1,many,TRBV7-9
TGTGCCAGCAGTAAGGGACTAGCGGGAGGGATGGGCGAGCAGTACTTC,CASSKGLAGGMGEQYF,TRBD2,16,TRBJ2-7,many,TRBV27
TGCAGTGCCGGGACTAGCTTAAAGAATACGCAGTATTTT,CSAGTSLKNTQYF,TRBD2,13,TRBJ2-3,NA,TRBV20-1
TGTGCCAGCAGCCCCTCCAGGACAGGGCAGTCGCAGTATTTT,CASSPSRTGQSQYF,TRBD1,14,TRBJ2-3,NA,TRBV14
TGCGCCAGCAGCCATACCGCCACCGTCGGAACAGACTTC,CASSHTATVGTDF,NA,13,TRBJ2-7,NA,TRBV4-1
TGTGCCAGCAGTTTGTTTGCGGGAGAGGTATTATACAATGAGCAGTTCTTC,CASSLFAGEVLYNEQFF,TRBD2,17,TRBJ2-1,many,TRBV28
TGCGCCAGCAGTGACCCATCTAGCGGGTTTTACGAGCAGTACTTC,CASSDPSSGFYEQYF,TRBD2,15,TRBJ2-7,many,TRBV10-1
TGTGCCAGCAGCCCGTTGACTAGAAAAGAGACCCAGTACTTC,CASSPLTRKETQYF,NA,14,TRBJ2-5,many,TRBV3-1
TGTGCCAGCAGCGCAGTACCGGGACAGGGGACGAACGAGCAGTACTTC,CASSAVPGQGTNEQYF,TRBD1,16,TRBJ2-7,many,TRBV6-2/TRBV6-3
TGTGCCAGCAGTTTATTCCGGCTAGCGACCTACAATGAGCAGTTCTTC,CASSLFRLATYNEQFF,NA,16,TRBJ2-1,NA,TRBV28
TGTGCCAGCACCCCGAGGGGTGGAAATCAGCCCCAGCATTTT,CASTPRGGNQPQHF,NA,14,TRBJ1-5,NA,TRBV6-1
TGTGCTAGCAGCTTAAGTTTGGGCACCGGGGAGCTGTTTTTT,CASSLSLGTGELFF,NA,14,TRBJ2-2,NA,TRBV7-7
TGTGCCAGCAGCTTAGTCGCGGGGGCGCTTAATGAAGCTTTCTTT,CASSLVAGALNEAFF,NA,15,TRBJ1-1,many,TRBV11-2
TGCAGTGCCCCCGAGCATGTGGCCTACGAGCAGTACTTC,CSAPEHVAYEQYF,NA,13,TRBJ2-7,many,TRBV20-1
TGTGCCAGCAGCGTGGACTGGATTCTCTCTGGAAACACCATATATTTT,CASSVDWILSGNTIYF,NA,16,TRBJ1-3,NA,TRBV9
TGTGCCAGCAGTTTGGAGGAGGGACTAGCGGGAGTACGTGAGCAGTTCTTC,CASSLEEGLAGVREQFF,TRBD2,17,TRBJ2-1,NA,TRBV28
TGTGCCAGCAGTTGGGGTATGAGGGGCGCCCGGGGCACCGGGGAGCTGTTTTTT,CASSWGMRGARGTGELFF,NA,18,TRBJ2-2,NA,TRBV27
TGTGCCAGCACCCCGGGGCCGGCGAGCTATGGCTACACCTTC,CASTPGPASYGYTF,NA,14,TRBJ1-2,NA,TRBV6-1
TGTGCCAGCAGCATGGGACAGGGGAGGGAGCAGTTCTTC,CASSMGQGREQFF,TRBD1,13,TRBJ2-1,NA,TRBV7-3
TGCAGTGCTAGTCCCCTAGCGGGATTTCGGGAGCAGTACTTC,CSASPLAGFREQYF,TRBD2,14,TRBJ2-7,few,TRBV20-1
TGCGCCAGCAGCCAAGGACTAGGTCAAGAGACCCAGTACTTC,CASSQGLGQETQYF,NA,14,TRBJ2-5,few,TRBV4-1
TGCGCCAGCAGTTCGACAGGGGAGGCCAACGTCCTGACTTTC,CASSSTGEANVLTF,TRBD1,14,TRBJ2-6,few,TRBV10-2
TGCAGCGCCCAGGGCGGGACAGGGTTTGGGGAAAAACTGTTTTTT,CSAQGGTGFGEKLFF,TRBD1,15,TRBJ1-4,NA,TRBV29-1
TGTGCCAGCAGCCACGCTTGGGGCGGTAGGCGGGAGCGGTTTAGCGAGCAGTACTTC,CASSHAWGGRRERFSEQYF,TRBD2,19,TRBJ2-7,many,TRBV14
TGTGCCAGCAGCTTAACTAGCGGGAGTTACACCGGGGAGCTGTTTTTT,CASSLTSGSYTGELFF,TRBD2,16,TRBJ2-2,NA,TRBV7-3
TGTGCCAGCAGGCCCACCCTCGGAAGGTACACTGAAGCTTTCTTT,CASRPTLGRYTEAFF,NA,15,TRBJ1-1,many,TRBV3-1